This T cell receptor (beta chain) was captured by sequencing in a study of T cell repertoires in cytomegalovirus infection. General study points: Across the ex vivo response, the dominant clonotypes were HLA-C-restricted CMV-specific TCR beta clonotypes. Summed frequency of public TCR beta families distinguished CMV carriers with the relevant HLA.

TCRdb re-derived calls from the reads in MiXCR, one entry per CDR3 protein. Among fewer than 200,000 distinct CDR3 sequences listed, 8% to 10% were seen once. This clonotype was counted at least ten times. Its matching antigen is unknown. Germline V CDR1 and CDR2: SGHTA, FQGNSA. V dropped 7 bases and J dropped 0; count of bases not matched to a gene: 18. This CDR3 region has 18 residues. The source is a human donor in good health (CMV status not recorded). Some clones in this sample may be carry-over from other donors' samples. Sequenced material: PBMCs. V gene TRBV7-2 combines with J gene TRBJ2-7; TRBD2 matches at 7 bases. CDR3 residues: CASTLRNGGTTSSYEQYF. In DNA, the CDR3 is TGTGCCAGCACCTTGAGGAACGGCGGGACTACGAGCTCCTACGAGCAGTACTTC.